The source of this T cell receptor beta chain is a study of response to subunit inactivated influenza vaccine. Broader study findings: It was suggested by the authors that few new T cells are recruited by each seasonal influenza vaccination.

This clonotype was seen more than once but under ten times. Its matching antigen is unknown. Via MiXCR, TCRdb re-called the RT-PCR reads, giving one row per CDR3 protein. The sample has roughly 760,000 distinct CDR3 sequences, about 20% seen once. The CDR3 loop spans 18 amino acids. The receptor's source is a man aged 45 to 65 who received an inactivated influenza vaccine. Here the sequenced sample was PBMCs from blood, taken approximately 5 days after vaccination. The chain employs TRBV21-1 and TRBJ2-6; TRBD1 was called by the table and not checked on the DNA. TRBV21-1 is reported as a pseudogene. The DNA of the CDR3 is TGTGCCAGCAGCAAAGCTGCCAGGGGGTACTCTGGGGCCAACGTCCTGACTTTC. Translating gives CASSKAARGYSGANVLTF.